These T cell receptor beta chains were read from a single sample in a study of technical replicates of blood from a few donors. The protocol was immunoSEQ multiplex PCR, while the TCRdb copy is restricted to in-frame clones and leaves out a portion. The sample consists of 70,000 to 85,000 clones, roughly 92% of them appearing once. Sequenced input: T cells isolated from PBMCs. The receptors derive from a human donor in good health. CDR3s include the opening cysteine and the closing phenylalanine or tryptophan. Each record gives: J gene, clone size, CDR3 length, V gene, CDR3 protein. Clone size appears in some rows only: once, few, many, or a class for an expanded clone.

TRBJ1-1,.,14,TRBV2,CANRLQQGHTEAFF
TRBJ2-7,.,14,TRBV5-6,CASSGDRGPGEQYF
TRBJ1-5,.,11,TRBV20-1,CSASGGSPQHF
TRBJ2-7,.,13,TRBV6-6,CAIRGGPNYEQYF
TRBJ2-7,.,13,TRBV19,CASSRDNSYEQYF
TRBJ2-1,.,23,TRBV27,CASRGLAFNPSPSEQFSYNEQFF
TRBJ1-1,few,17,TRBV18,CASSPSTFEYWNTEAFF
TRBJ2-1,.,11,TRBV30,CAWNQLDEQFF
TRBJ2-1,.,15,TRBV29-1,CSVVLAGGPPDEQFF
TRBJ2-7,.,15,TRBV4-2,CASSQGPTGPYEQYF
TRBJ1-1,.,14,TRBV19,CASSRHRENTEAFF
TRBJ1-1,.,12,TRBV7-6,CASSAVSTEAFF
TRBJ1-2,.,12,TRBV28,CASSTGVGGYTF
TRBJ1-2,.,13,TRBV6-5,CASSFATGDGYTF
TRBJ2-7,.,13,TRBV2,CAKGTSGIDEQYF
TRBJ1-5,.,17,TRBV7-2,CASSHNPGHNSNQPQHF
TRBJ2-2,.,15,TRBV4-3,CASSQELRGTGELFF
TRBJ1-1,few,13,TRBV29-1,CSPYDMTNTEAFF
TRBJ2-1,.,16,TRBV6-5,CASSYSAGTQTNEQFF
TRBJ2-7,.,15,TRBV5-1,CASSLGGLAGEEQYF
TRBJ2-7,.,12,TRBV30,CAGTSGNYEQYF
TRBJ1-2,.,12,TRBV29-1,CSVGQGLYGYTF
TRBJ1-5,.,14,TRBV6-5,CASSYGSRDQPQHF
TRBJ2-3,.,17,TRBV2,CASSESAGTSRTDTQYF
TRBJ2-3,.,15,TRBV7-6,CASSLLRGSTDTQYF
TRBJ2-1,.,12,TRBV10-2,CATRLGDNEQFF
TRBJ1-1,few,15,TRBV4-2,CASSQVTGLNTEAFF
TRBJ2-1,.,16,TRBV19,CASSMTGTSFYNEQFF
TRBJ1-1,.,11,TRBV30,CAWSPKLEAFF
TRBJ1-5,.,15,TRBV18,CASSHDGQGHQPQHF
TRBJ1-2,.,12,TRBV9,CASNAGYHGYTF
TRBJ1-5,.,14,TRBV5-6,CASSLNRYNQPQHF
TRBJ1-5,few,14,TRBV4-1,CASSQGQGNQPQHF
TRBJ2-6,once,19,TRBV9,CASSVAGQGIDSGANVLTF
TRBJ1-5,.,14,TRBV19,CASSIQYGNQPQHF
TRBJ2-5,.,13,TRBV6-6,CASSYGGQETQYF
TRBJ1-5,.,15,TRBV5-5,CASSLGSRDRDFPHF
TRBJ2-4,.,16,TRBV29-1,CSVIEGTGGSKNIQYF
TRBJ1-1,.,17,TRBV5-1,CASSLVGDRVWNTEAFF
TRBJ2-4,.,14,TRBV4-3,CASSPTGGRNIQYF
TRBJ1-2,.,13,TRBV10-3,CAISPDGYYGYTF